This T cell receptor beta chain was recovered during a study of blood T cell repertoires in COVID-19. The germline V and J ends were trimmed by 8 bases and 0 bases, with 10 bases remaining between them. This CDR3 has 13 residues. Per the germline V gene, CDR1 is SNHLY and CDR2 is FYNNEI. Profiling relied on immunoSEQ multiplex PCR, and the TCRdb table lists in-frame clones only, not all of them. The data hold some 250,000 clones, with nearly 90% observed a single time. The sequenced sample consisted of PBMCs or T cells enriched from blood (not recorded which). The TCR sequence derives from a woman in her 30s with acute COVID-19. The genes are TRBV2 and TRBJ1-1; possible D gene TRBD1, 6 bases. This CDR3 is CASHREVNTEAFF. In DNA form, the CDR3 reads TGTGCCAGCCACAGGGAAGTGAACACTGAAGCTTTCTTT.